The 7 T cell receptor beta chains below were found in one sample sequenced in a study of CD8 T cells in ankylosing spondylitis. Study conclusions and caveats: A TCR beta motif made of 7 to 9 highly homologous variants seemed typical of ankylosing spondylitis blood.

No antigens are known for them. TCRdb redid the calling of the 5' RACE reads with MiXCR, one entry per CDR3 protein. The sample has about 220,000 distinct CDR3 sequences; 6% to 8.5% are singletons. Sequenced sample: blood, either unsorted or a sorted T cell fraction (not recorded which). The receptor source for this set is a male donor with ankylosing spondylitis.

A few counts support this clonotype. The chain carries TRBV4-1 and TRBJ2-5; D call uncertain. Germline CDR1 is MGHRA and CDR2 is YSYEKL. The CDR3 is made up of 14 amino acids. V was cut by 4 bases and J by 1 base, with 10 bases left in between. Here the CDR3 DNA reads TGCGCCAGCAGCCGCTGGGTCCCCCAAGAGACCCAGTACTTC. Amino acids: CASSRWVPQETQYF.

This clonotype was detected only once. This chain's CDR3 is CSARWRERNEQFF. The CDR3 DNA is TGCAGTGCTAGGTGGCGGGAGCGCAATGAGCAGTTCTTC. The chain employs TRBV20-1 and TRBJ2-1; 7 bases match TRBD2. The CDR3 runs 13 residues. V was clipped by 3 bases and J by 6 bases; unmatched bases: 5. The germline V gene has CDR1 DFQATT and CDR2 SNEGSKA (reference sequence).

The sample holds many counts of this clonotype. The V call is TRBV20-1, the J call TRBJ1-2; D is possibly TRBD1 (6 bases). CDR1 is DFQATT, CDR2 SNEGSKA, per germline (reference sequence). This CDR3 comprises 13 residues. V lost 3 bases and J 4 bases, leaving 12 bases between the germline ends. CDR3 nucleotide sequence: TGCAGTGCTAGCAGGGGAGTGGGCTATGGCTACACCTTC. It codes for CSASRGVGYGYTF.

With regard to this clonotype: A much larger clone sits a single nucleotide away, making a read error possible. V usage is TRBV7-6 and J usage is TRBJ2-7; TRBD1 agrees at 10 bases. This CDR3 has 14 residues. Germline-derived CDR1 and CDR2 are SGHVS and FNYEAQ. The ends lost 4 bases at V and 3 bases at J; junction bases unmatched: 3. CDR3 DNA sequence: TGTGCCAGCAGCTCCGGGACAGGGGACTACGAGCAGTACTTC. This translates into CASSSGTGDYEQYF.

Many counts were recorded for this clonotype. J is TRBJ1-2 and V is TRBV20-1; 11 positions agree with TRBD1. Germline values: CDR1 DFQATT, CDR2 SNEGSKA (reference sequence). The CDR3 is 13 residues long. J gave up 8 bases and V 6 bases, and 8 bases lay outside the gene matches. The CDR3 nucleotides are TGCAGTGCCCAGGACAGGGGGCCGGGAGGCTACACCTTC. Protein: CSAQDRGPGGYTF.

This clonotype was recorded at least ten times. The V gene is TRBV20-1, the J gene TRBJ1-5; D remains ambiguous. CDR3 length: 17 amino acids. CDR1 and CDR2 from the germline V gene are DFQATT and SNEGSKA (reference sequence). V gave up 0 bases and J gave up 0 bases, with 15 bases separating them. The CDR3 reads CSARDRRMAYSNQPQHF. DNA for the CDR3: TGCAGTGCTAGAGATAGGCGTATGGCTTATAGCAATCAGCCCCAGCATTTT.

This clonotype appeared many times. The chain joins TRBV20-1 to TRBJ2-1; tentative D call: TRBD2 (5 bases). In germline, CDR1 is DFQATT, CDR2 SNEGSKA (reference sequence). The CDR3 covers 13 residues. V lost 6 bases, J lost 6 bases, and 15 bases lay in between. The CDR3 sequence: CSATTRLANEQFF. The DNA of the CDR3 is TGCAGTGCAACGACTCGTCTAGCCAATGAGCAGTTCTTC.